Included here is one T cell receptor beta chain sequence, with context. The time point denotes: cycle 4 day 1 (C4D1), after 6 weeks of nivolumab. Every patient experienced relapse after autologous stem cell transplantation, and brentuximab vedotin exposure varied. This sample is drawn from a study of PD-1 blockade in classical Hodgkin lymphoma. Germline V gene data show CDR1 as MNHNS and CDR2 as SASEGT. V trimming: 8 bases; J trimming: 2 bases; junction bases outside the gene matches: 10. This CDR3 has 15 amino acids. Profiled with immunoSEQ multiplex PCR; TCRdb holds only in-frame clones, not every one. The table has tens of thousands of clones, roughly 78% seen once.

This clonotype originated in a human donor with classical Hodgkin lymphoma. The material was peripheral blood mononuclear cells (PBMCs), obtained before the fourth cycle of nivolumab. The rearrangement joins TRBV6-1 to TRBJ2-7, with 9 bases aligning to TRBD1. This CDR3 reads CASYLAGTGTYEQYF. Written as DNA, the CDR3 is TGTGCCAGCTATTTAGCCGGGACAGGGACCTACGAGCAGTACTTC.